These 11 T cell receptor beta chains were sequenced from one sample in a study of cytomegalovirus exposure and HLA in healthy donors. Vbeta (60) and Jbeta (13) primers were used in the PCR. Clones were read by immunoSEQ multiplex PCR, and TCRdb kept only the in-frame ones, dropping some. This sample's table reports 60,000 to 65,000 clones. The specimen sequenced was PBMCs. The receptors stem from a man aged 25 to 40 in good health and CMV-seropositive.

The chain carries TRBV5-6 and TRBJ1-2, with D unresolved. The ends were cut back, 0 bases at V and 4 bases at J, with 4 bases in the middle. The germline V gene has CDR1 SGHDT and CDR2 YYEEEE. This CDR3 spans 12 amino acids. CDR3 loop: CASSLDSYGYTF. Written as DNA, the CDR3 is TGTGCCAGCAGCTTGGACAGCTATGGCTACACCTTC.

The chain combines TRBV11-2 with TRBJ2-4, with 7 bases fitting TRBD1. CDR3 length: 14 amino acids. Germline V gene data show CDR1 as SGHAT and CDR2 as FQNNGV. After removal of 6 bases from V and 8 bases from J, the junction contained 10 bases not matched to a gene. The DNA of the CDR3 is TGTGCCAGCAGATCGACAGGGAGTGGAGACATTCAGTACTTC. Its protein product is CASRSTGSGDIQYF.

The CDR3 region is CASTGGGGPNEQYF. CDR3 DNA: TGTGCCAGCACCGGTGGGGGAGGGCCGAACGAGCAGTACTTC. The chain carries TRBV6-5 and TRBJ2-7, with 7 positions matching TRBD2. Trimming took 7 bases from V and 5 from J; bases not matched to a gene: 11. Germline loops: CDR1 MNHEY, CDR2 SVGAGI. The CDR3 has 14 residues.

The V call is TRBV5-4, the J call TRBJ2-3; 9 nucleotides match TRBD1. J gave up 7 bases and V 0 bases, and 6 bases lay outside the gene matches. Germline lookup yields CDR1 SGHNT and CDR2 YYREEE (reference sequence). The CDR3 has 15 residues. CDR3 amino acids: CASSLGGTGPNTQYF. Here the CDR3 DNA reads TGTGCCAGCAGCTTGGGGGGGACAGGGCCAAATACGCAGTATTTT.

This chain connects TRBV7-9 to TRBJ2-5, with 8 bases fitting TRBD2. V trimming: 4 bases; J trimming: 1 base; junction bases outside the gene matches: 5. CDR1 is SEHNR, CDR2 FQNEAQ, per germline (reference sequence). This CDR3 has 15 amino acids. CDR3 nucleotide sequence: TGTGCCAGCAGCTCGGGACTAGTGATCCAAGAGACCCAGTACTTC. It specifies CASSSGLVIQETQYF.

The chain has TRBV7-3 and TRBJ2-3, with TRBD1 matching over 7 bases. V lost 2 bases, J lost 6 bases, and 5 bases stayed unmatched. The CDR3 runs to 14 residues. Germline-derived CDR1 and CDR2 are SGHTA and FQGTGA. The CDR3 bases are TGTGCCAGCAGCTTAGGGGGACAGCAGGATACGCAGTATTTT. Translated: CASSLGGQQDTQYF.

This chain joins TRBV7-3 and TRBJ1-2; 7 positions agree with TRBD1. Per germline, CDR1 SGHTA and CDR2 FQGTGA. The CDR3 has 14 residues. V was clipped by 3 bases and J by 6 bases; unmatched bases: 7. This CDR3 is CASSFTGVGDGYTF. The CDR3 bases are TGTGCCAGCAGCTTCACAGGGGTTGGTGATGGCTACACCTTC. Based on the CDR3 plus reference TRBV7-3 and TRBJ1-2, the full variable domain is GAGVSQTPSNKVTEKGKYVELRCDPISGHTALYWYRQSLGQGPEFLIYFQGTGAADDSGLPNDRFFAVRPEGSVSTLKIQRTERGDSAVYLCASSFTGVGDGYTFGSGTRLTVV.

This rearrangement joins TRBV9 to TRBJ2-3; 8 positions agree with TRBD1. With V trimmed by 0 bases and J by 6 bases, 3 bases remained unmatched. The CDR3 sequence is 14 residues long. Looked up from germline, CDR1 is SGDLS and CDR2 is YYNGEE. Written as DNA, the CDR3 is TGTGCCAGCAGCGTAGCTACAGGGGGGGATACGCAGTATTTT. Translating it yields CASSVATGGDTQYF.

The chain links TRBV5-1 to TRBJ2-7, with a possible D match to TRBD1 (6 bases). The CDR3 totals 14 residues. Germline V gene data show CDR1 as SGHRS and CDR2 as YFSETQ. Trimming shortened V by 1 base and J by 2 bases, and 10 bases separated the two germline ends. This CDR3 is CASSLRGGPYEQYF. The CDR3 nucleotides are TGCGCCAGCAGCTTGAGAGGGGGACCCTACGAGCAGTACTTC.

The chain recombines TRBV13 with TRBJ2-1; the match to TRBD2 covers 10 bases. The CDR3 length is 17 residues. V lost 5 bases to trimming and J lost 7 bases; unmatched junction nucleotides: 14. Germline values: CDR1 PRHDT, CDR2 FYEKMQ (reference sequence). CDR3 loop: CASSPLAGVNRGNEQFF. In DNA, the CDR3 is TGTGCCAGCAGCCCCCTAGCGGGAGTCAATAGGGGGAATGAGCAGTTCTTC.

V gene TRBV11-3 combines with J gene TRBJ2-7, with TRBD2 identical over 9 bases. CDR1 is SGHNT, CDR2 YENEEA, per germline. Trimming at V came to 0 bases and at J to 4 bases, leaving 10 bases not matched to a gene. The length of the CDR3 is 17 residues. The CDR3 protein is CASSLDRGLAGWYEQYF. The CDR3 region has the DNA TGTGCCAGCAGCTTAGACCGGGGGCTAGCGGGATGGTACGAGCAGTACTTC.